Presented here are 19 T cell receptor beta chains from one specimen sequenced in a study of control samples from healthy donors and cancer patients. The table came from immunoSEQ multiplex PCR; TCRdb's copy has only in-frame clones and leaves some out. The sample includes 75,000 to 100,000 clones, 85% to 90% of them seen just once. The sample taken for sequencing was blood. The receptors derive from a woman aged 45-59 years in good health.

This chain uses TRBV7-8 with TRBJ1-5; no clear D gene. The CDR3 loop spans 14 amino acids. Trimming took off 0 bases at V and 2 bases at J, with 5 bases between the two ends. The V gene's germline CDR1 is SGHVS and CDR2 FQNEAQ. This CDR3 reads CASSLASGNQPQHF. CDR3 nucleotides: TGTGCCAGCAGCTTAGCGTCAGGCAATCAGCCCCAGCATTTT.

The V call is TRBV19, the J call TRBJ2-3; TRBD2 is a possible D gene (6 bases). Germline CDR1 and CDR2: LNHDA and SQIVND (reference sequence). The germline V and J ends were trimmed by 7 bases and 2 bases, with 13 bases remaining between them. The CDR3 contains 14 residues. CDR3 bases: TGTGCCAGTACCGGCGGGGCCTCCACAGATACGCAGTATTTT. Protein: CASTGGASTDTQYF. The whole variable domain, filled in from reference TRBV19 and TRBJ2-3, reads DGGITQSPKYLFRKEGQNVTLSCEQNLNHDAMYWYRQDPGQGLRLIYYSQIVNDFQKGDIAEGYSVSREKKESFPLTVTSAQKNPTAFYLCASTGGASTDTQYFGPGTRLTVL.

The rearrangement joins TRBV7-3 to TRBJ1-3; D is ambiguous. V was clipped by 3 bases and J by 2 bases, with 5 bases between them. This CDR3 contains 13 residues. Germline CDR1 reads SGHTA; CDR2 reads FQGTGA. The CDR3 DNA follows: TGTGCCAGCAGCTTGGCCGCTGGAAACACCATATATTTT. It specifies CASSLAAGNTIYF.

Remarks on this clone: Additional DNA sequences in this sample encode the identical CDR3. This chain connects TRBV28 to TRBJ2-1; D possibly uses TRBD1 or TRBD2 (6 bases each). CDR3 size: 13 residues. The V and J ends lost 3 bases and 8 bases respectively, with 11 bases between them. CDR1 and CDR2 from the germline V gene are MDHEN and SYDVKM. The CDR3 is CASSLGGRDEQFF. The CDR3 nucleotides are TGTGCCAGCAGTTTGGGGGGCCGAGATGAGCAGTTCTTC.

The V gene is TRBV5-4, the J gene TRBJ2-2; 7 positions match TRBD1. The CDR3 runs to 15 residues. CDR1 SGHNT and CDR2 YYREEE come from the germline V gene (reference sequence). J lost 1 base, V lost 6 bases, and 6 bases had no gene match. Here the CDR3 reads CASTPDRMNTGELFF. The CDR3 DNA is TGTGCCAGCACTCCGGACAGGATGAACACCGGGGAGCTGTTTTTT.

This chain uses TRBV12-3 or TRBV12-4 with TRBJ1-1; D is possibly TRBD1 (6 bases). The CDR3 length is 13 residues. Trimming left V 6 bases short and J 2 bases short, with 10 bases between. The CDR3 DNA reads TGTGCCAGCAGGGGGGCCGCAAACACTGAAGCTTTCTTT. Translating it yields CASRGAANTEAFF.

V is TRBV18 and J is TRBJ1-1; possible D gene TRBD1, 5 bases. V was cut by 0 bases and J by 1 base, with 6 bases left in between. The CDR3 spans 14 residues. Germline V gene data show CDR1 as KGHSH and CDR2 as LQKENI. CDR3 protein: CASSPPQGNTEAFF. DNA of the CDR3: TGTGCCAGCTCACCACCTCAGGGGAACACTGAAGCTTTCTTT. Looking up the rest from reference TRBV18 and TRBJ1-1 gives the full variable domain: NAGVMQNPRHLVRRRGQEARLRCSPMKGHSHVYWYRQLPEEGLKFMVYLQKENIIDESGMPKERFSAEFPKEGPSILRIQQVVRGDSAAYFCASSPPQGNTEAFFGQGTRLTVV.

The chain recombines TRBV11-2 with TRBJ1-1; D gene unclear. This CDR3 region has 13 residues. V was shortened by 1 base and J by 0 bases, with 3 bases between the two germline ends. Germline assignment: CDR1 SGHAT and CDR2 FQNNGV. The CDR3 DNA sequence: TGTGCCAGCAGCTTAGGGTTGAACACTGAAGCTTTCTTT. This sequence encodes CASSLGLNTEAFF. The full variable domain, with the rest looked up from reference TRBV11-2 and TRBJ1-1, is EAGVAQSPRYKIIEKRQSVAFWCNPISGHATLYWYQQILGQGPKLLIQFQNNGVVDDSQLPKDRFSAERLKGVDSTLKIQPAKLEDSAVYLCASSLGLNTEAFFGQGTRLTVV.

The chain couples TRBV7-3 to TRBJ2-1, with 8 bases identical to TRBD1. Germline V gives CDR1 SGHTA, CDR2 FQGTGA. The CDR3 is 16 amino acids. The junction had 5 bases not matched to a gene; V was cut back by 4 bases and J by 0 bases. The CDR3 loop is CASSYRQGASYNEQFF. In nucleotides, the CDR3 is TGTGCCAGCAGCTATCGGCAGGGGGCCTCCTACAATGAGCAGTTCTTC.

The genes are TRBV6-2 or TRBV6-3 and TRBJ2-5, with a tentative D call TRBD2 (5 bases). V was cut by 4 bases and J by 5 bases, with 8 bases left in between. CDR3 length equals 12 residues. CDR1 MNHEY and CDR2 SVGEGT come from the germline V gene. CDR3 loop: CASSSWEETQYF. The CDR3 DNA reads as TGTGCCAGCAGTTCCTGGGAGGAGACCCAGTACTTC.

V and J are TRBV7-9 and TRBJ1-5, with no clear D. This CDR3 spans 15 amino acids. In germline, CDR1 is SEHNR, CDR2 FQNEAQ (reference sequence). V lost 1 base to trimming and J lost 2 bases, with 9 bases between them. CDR3 nucleotides: TGTGCCAGCAGCTTAGGCGAATCCCGCAATCAGCCCCAGCATTTT. Translated, it gives CASSLGESRNQPQHF.

The rearrangement joins TRBV3-1 (or the pseudogene TRBV3-2) to TRBJ2-7, with 10 bases matching TRBD1. The J segment lost 2 bases and the V segment lost 0 bases, leaving 1 base of the junction unmatched. The CDR3 spans 15 residues. Germline V gene sequence: CDR1 LGHDT, CDR2 YNNKEL (reference sequence). CDR3 amino acids: CASSQEGTGAYEQYF. Written as DNA, the CDR3 is TGTGCCAGCAGCCAAGAAGGGACAGGGGCCTACGAGCAGTACTTC.

This chain links TRBV4-1 with TRBJ2-7; weak D call: TRBD1 (5 bases). Germline V gene lookup returns CDR1 MGHRA and CDR2 YSYEKL. CDR3 length equals 16 residues. V was pared by 1 base and J by 3 bases, with 16 bases between. For the CDR3, the DNA is TGCGCCAGCAGCCAAGGTCCAGGGCTGGAGTTCTACGAGCAGTACTTC. Its protein is CASSQGPGLEFYEQYF.

The chain recombines TRBV7-2 with TRBJ2-7; the match to TRBD1 covers 10 bases. The CDR3 has 15 residues. J gave up 7 bases and V 4 bases, and 10 bases lay outside the gene matches. From germline, CDR1 is SGHTA and CDR2 FQGNSA. CDR3 in amino acids: CASSSQGQGFGEQYF. The CDR3 DNA reads as TGTGCCAGCAGCTCCCAGGGACAGGGGTTCGGGGAGCAGTACTTC.

V usage is TRBV2 and J usage is TRBJ2-5; D is perhaps TRBD2 (5 bases). The CDR3 consists of 14 residues. Trimming pared 2 bases from V and 5 bases from J, leaving 12 bases between. CDR1 SNHLY and CDR2 FYNNEI come from the germline V gene. CDR3 sequence: CASSELVSGETQYF. The CDR3 DNA sequence: TGTGCCAGCAGTGAACTGGTGTCGGGGGAGACCCAGTACTTC.

This chain joins TRBV7-2 and TRBJ1-4; no clear D. The germline V and J ends were trimmed by 1 base and 2 bases, with 8 bases remaining between them. The CDR3 sequence is 15 residues long. CDR1 is SGHTA and CDR2 is FQGNSA in the germline V gene. CDR3 sequence reads: CASSLDGQTNEKLFF. Here the CDR3 DNA reads TGTGCCAGCAGCTTAGATGGCCAGACTAATGAAAAACTGTTTTTT.

The chain employs TRBV19 and TRBJ1-2; 8 positions match TRBD1. The germline gives CDR1 LNHDA, CDR2 SQIVND (reference sequence). V lost 6 bases and J lost 5; bases outside the gene matches: 8. The CDR3 contains 14 residues. DNA of the CDR3: TGTGCCAGTAGATATGACAGGGGAAGATATGGCTACACCTTC. This sequence encodes CASRYDRGRYGYTF.

The J gene is TRBJ1-1, the V gene TRBV14; D remains unclear. Germline CDR1 SGHDN, CDR2 FVKESK. Trimming took 1 base from V and 11 from J, leaving 14 bases between them. This CDR3 has 13 amino acids. As DNA, the CDR3 is TGTGCCAGCAGCCAAGGGAGAGGAGTTCGCGCTTTCTTT. Translated: CASSQGRGVRAFF.

This rearrangement joins TRBV6-5 to TRBJ1-1; D perhaps matches TRBD1 (5 bases). V was cut by 6 bases and J by 0 bases, with 8 bases left in between. The CDR3 is 13 amino acids. CDR1 and CDR2 (germline): MNHEY, SVGAGI. The CDR3 protein is CASRGRMNTEAFF. DNA for the CDR3: TGTGCCAGCAGGGGACGGATGAACACTGAAGCTTTCTTT.